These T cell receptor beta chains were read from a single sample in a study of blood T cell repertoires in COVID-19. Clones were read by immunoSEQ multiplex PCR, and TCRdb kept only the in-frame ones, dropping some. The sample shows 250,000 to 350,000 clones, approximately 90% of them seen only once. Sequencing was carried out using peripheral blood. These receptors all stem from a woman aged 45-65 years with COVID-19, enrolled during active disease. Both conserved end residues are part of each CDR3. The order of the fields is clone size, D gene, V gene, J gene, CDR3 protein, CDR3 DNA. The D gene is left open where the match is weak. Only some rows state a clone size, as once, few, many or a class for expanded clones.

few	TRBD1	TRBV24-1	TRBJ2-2	CATSDWTGDTGELFF	TGTGCCACCAGTGATTGGACAGGAGACACCGGGGAGCTGTTTTTT
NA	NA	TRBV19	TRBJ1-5	CASQISGHQVNQPQHF	TGTGCCAGTCAAATTTCGGGACACCAAGTCAATCAGCCCCAGCATTTT
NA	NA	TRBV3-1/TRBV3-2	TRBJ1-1	CASSQVQRVYTEAFF	TGTGCCAGCAGCCAAGTTCAGCGGGTTTACACTGAAGCTTTCTTT
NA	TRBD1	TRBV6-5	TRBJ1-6	CAGGDRGGSPLHF	TGTGCCGGCGGCGACAGGGGTGGTTCACCCCTCCACTTT
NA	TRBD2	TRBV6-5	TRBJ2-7	CATHSGAAYEQYF	TGTGCCACCCATAGCGGGGCTGCATACGAGCAGTACTTC
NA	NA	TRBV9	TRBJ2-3	CASSAFPTDTQYF	TGTGCCAGCAGCGCTTTTCCCACAGATACGCAGTATTTT
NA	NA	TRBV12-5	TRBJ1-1	CASGLVFSEAFF	TGTGCTAGTGGTTTGGTATTCTCTGAAGCTTTCTTT
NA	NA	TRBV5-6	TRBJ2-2	CASSWGDRANTGELFF	TGTGCCAGCAGCTGGGGGGACAGAGCGAACACCGGGGAGCTGTTTTTT
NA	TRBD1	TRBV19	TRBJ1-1	CASSVRDRGEAFF	TGTGCCAGTAGTGTCCGGGACAGGGGAGAAGCTTTCTTT
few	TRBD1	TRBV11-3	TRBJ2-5	CASSFILGQETQYF	TGTGCCAGCAGCTTTATATTGGGACAGGAGACCCAGTACTTC
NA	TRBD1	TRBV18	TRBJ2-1	CASSRMTGGPQGSYNEQFF	TGTGCCAGCTCACGAATGACAGGGGGTCCCCAGGGCTCCTACAATGAGCAGTTCTTC
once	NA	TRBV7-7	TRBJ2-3	CASSQLGTDTQYF	TGTGCTAGCAGTCAACTCGGGACAGATACGCAGTATTTT
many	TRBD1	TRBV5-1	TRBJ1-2	CASSVDRAYGYTF	TGCGCCAGCAGCGTGGACAGGGCCTATGGCTACACCTTC
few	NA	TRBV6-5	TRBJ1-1	CASSYGGVTEAFF	TGTGCCAGCAGTTACGGAGGGGTTACTGAAGCTTTCTTT
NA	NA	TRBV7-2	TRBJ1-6	CASSLVWGELGSPLHF	TGTGCCAGCAGCTTAGTATGGGGGGAGTTAGGATCACCCCTCCACTTT
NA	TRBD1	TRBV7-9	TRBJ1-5	CASSYNGDRDHPQHF	TGTGCCAGCAGCTACAATGGGGACAGGGATCATCCCCAGCATTTT
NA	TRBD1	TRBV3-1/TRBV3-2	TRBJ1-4	CASSQGLAGGFANEKLFF	TGTGCCAGCAGCCAAGGACTGGCAGGGGGCTTTGCTAATGAAAAACTGTTTTTT
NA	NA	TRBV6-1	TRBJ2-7	CASSDLGRTTTPYEQYF	TGTGCCAGCAGTGACCTCGGCAGGACAACGACCCCCTACGAGCAGTACTTC
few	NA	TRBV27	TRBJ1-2	CASSGTGVYGYTF	TGTGCCAGCAGCGGAACGGGAGTCTATGGCTACACCTTC
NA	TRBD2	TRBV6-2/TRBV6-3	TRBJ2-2	CASSSLAGGGTGELFF	TGTGCCAGCAGCTCCTTAGCGGGAGGGGGCACCGGGGAGCTGTTTTTT
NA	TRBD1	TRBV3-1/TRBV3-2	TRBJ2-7	CASSPQQGAHEQYF	TGTGCCAGCAGCCCGCAACAGGGGGCCCACGAGCAGTACTTC